This is a list of T cell receptor beta chains from one sample in a study of human T cells and chemical hapten exposure. TCRdb used MiXCR to reprocess the RACE reads, holding one entry per CDR3 protein. The sample lists approximately 82,000 distinct CDR3 sequences; roughly 12% were seen once. Material: whole blood, obtained in connection with sensitization to the hapten diphenylcyclopropenone (DPC). The receptors shown here come from a woman in her fifties or sixties with alopecia areata. Some clones in this sample may be carry-over from other donors' samples. The CDR3 runs from the conserved cysteine through the conserved F or W. A D gene is named only where the DNA matches it firmly. The size entry is marked missing in some rows and otherwise reads once, few, many or a size class.

>TRBV29-1|15|TRBJ1-1|.|.
TGCAGCGTTGCATCAAGGGTCGGCGCGAACACTGAAGCTTTCTTT
CSVASRVGANTEAFF
>TRBV5-5|13|TRBJ2-7|.|TRBD1
TGTGCCAGCAGCTTGGTGGGACAGGAGAAGCAGTACTTC
CASSLVGQEKQYF
>TRBV2|14|TRBJ2-1|few|.
TGTGCCAGCAGCCGTCTGACTAACTACAATGAGCAGTTCTTC
CASSRLTNYNEQFF
>TRBV7-9|13|TRBJ1-1|many|.
TGTGCCAGCAGCTTGAGTCAGACTACTGAAGCTTTCTTT
CASSLSQTTEAFF
>TRBV6-5|15|TRBJ2-2|many|.
TGTGCCAGCAGTTACGTAGAGGGGAACACCGGGGAGCTGTTTTTT
CASSYVEGNTGELFF
>TRBV4-1|16|TRBJ1-2|many|.
TGCGCCAGCAGCCAAGATTGGCGGGCTGGGAACTATGGCTACACCTTC
CASSQDWRAGNYGYTF
>TRBV18|12|TRBJ2-5|few|.
TGTGCCAGCTCACCGTACCGAGAGACCCAGTACTTC
CASSPYRETQYF
>TRBV29-1|12|TRBJ2-7|.|.
TGCAGCGCAAGGACCCCCGGGTACGAGCAGTACTTC
CSARTPGYEQYF
>TRBV3-1|15|TRBJ2-3|.|.
TGTGCCAGCAGCCAAGCGGGATCTAGCACAGATACGCAGTATTTT
CASSQAGSSTDTQYF
>TRBV5-6|13|TRBJ2-7|few|.
TGTGCCAGCAGCTTAGAGGGCCGGTACGAGCAGTACTTC
CASSLEGRYEQYF
>TRBV6-4|16|TRBJ2-2|.|TRBD1
TGTGCCAGCAGTGACTCGGGACAGGGGAACACCGGGGAGCTGTTTTTT
CASSDSGQGNTGELFF
>TRBV29-1|12|TRBJ1-1|.|.
TGCAGCGTTGGGACTCCAGGCACTGAAGCTTTCTTT
CSVGTPGTEAFF
>TRBV6-2/TRBV6-3|16|TRBJ1-2|many|TRBD1
TGTGCCAGCAGTGCCCAAGAAAACAGGGGGGAATATGGCTACACCTTC
CASSAQENRGEYGYTF
>TRBV18|17|TRBJ1-6|few|TRBD1
TGTGCCAGCTCACCATATCCACCGGGACAGGGTCTATCACCCCTCCACTTT
CASSPYPPGQGLSPLHF
>TRBV5-1|16|TRBJ2-3|.|TRBD2
TGCGCCAGCAGCTTGGGGGTAGCGGGAGCGATAGATACGCGGTATTTT
CASSLGVAGAIDTRYF
>TRBV5-1|14|TRBJ2-3|.|.
TGCGCCAGCAGCTTGGTCGAACCCACAGATACGCAGTATTTT
CASSLVEPTDTQYF
>TRBV7-8|15|TRBJ1-1|many|.
TGTGCCAGCAGCTTATTCTCCGGGACAATTACTGAAGCTTTCTTT
CASSLFSGTITEAFF
>TRBV3-1|14|TRBJ2-7|few|.
TGTGCCAGCAGCCAAGGAACAGGGTCCTACGAGCAGTACTTC
CASSQGTGSYEQYF
>TRBV3-1|15|TRBJ2-7|many|.
TGTGCCAGCAGCCAACAGACGGGGTACACCTACGAGCAGTACTTC
CASSQQTGYTYEQYF
>TRBV29-1|11|TRBJ1-2|many|.
TGCAGCGTTGCACCCGATTTAGGCTACACCTTC
CSVAPDLGYTF
>TRBV5-1|18|TRBJ2-5|few|TRBD1
TGCGCCAGCAGTTTCGGGACAGGGCTATCCGGATACCAAGAGACCCAGTACTTC
CASSFGTGLSGYQETQYF
>TRBV20-1|17|TRBJ2-3|few|TRBD2
TGCAGTGCTAGAGACCTAGCGGGGATATCTAGCACAGATACGCAGTATTTT
CSARDLAGISSTDTQYF
>TRBV20-1|12|TRBJ1-2|few|TRBD1
TGCAGTGCTAGATCGACAGGGAACACCCTATTCTTC
CSARSTGNTLFF
>TRBV18|15|TRBJ1-2|.|TRBD1
TGTGCCAGCTCACGTAGCCAGGGGGCGTTTGATGGCTACACCTTC
CASSRSQGAFDGYTF
>TRBV7-9|17|TRBJ1-5|.|TRBD1
TGTGCCAGCAGCTTGACCGGGACAGAGTATAGCAATCAGCCCCAGCATTTT
CASSLTGTEYSNQPQHF
>TRBV24-1|11|TRBJ2-1|many|.
TGTGCCACCCAACAAGACAATGAGCAGTTCTTC
CATQQDNEQFF
>TRBV9|14|TRBJ2-3|.|.
TGTGCCAGCAGCGTAGCAGGCAACACAGATACGCAGTATTTT
CASSVAGNTDTQYF